The next 2 T cell receptor beta chains were all read from a single sample in a study of blood T cell repertoires in COVID-19. Generated by immunoSEQ multiplex PCR, the TCRdb table keeps only in-frame clones and is missing some. Of hundreds of thousands of clones in the sample, approximately 86% were seen once. The sequencing input was PBMCs or T cells enriched from blood (not recorded which). The receptors here all came from a woman aged 35 to 49 with acute COVID-19.

The chain employs TRBV5-5 and TRBJ1-6, with TRBD1 matching over 10 bases. Germline trimming cut 4 bases from V and 5 bases from J; bases unmatched to any gene: 15. CDR1 is SGHKS, CDR2 YYEKEE, per germline (reference sequence). This CDR3 is 19 amino acids long. CDR3 in amino acids: CASSRLGTGVSMDNSPLHF. The CDR3 nucleotides read TGTGCCAGCAGCCGCCTCGGGACAGGGGTGAGTATGGATAATTCACCCCTCCACTTT.

This clone has a single count. The chain employs TRBV29-1 and TRBJ2-5, with 8 bases matching TRBD2. CDR3 length: 13 amino acids. Losses at the gene ends were 4 bases for V and 6 bases for J; bases not matched to a gene: 7. Per the germline V gene, CDR1 is SQVTM and CDR2 is ANQGSEA. This CDR3 reads CSVGGTSGQTQYF. The CDR3 DNA follows: TGCAGCGTTGGGGGTACTAGCGGACAGACCCAGTACTTC. Looking up the rest from reference TRBV29-1 and TRBJ2-5 gives the full variable domain: SAVISQKPSRDICQRGTSLTIQCQVDSQVTMMFWYRQQPGQSLTLIATANQGSEATYESGFVIDKFPISRPNLTFSTLTVSNMSPEDSSIYLCSVGGTSGQTQYFGPGTRLLVL.